These T cell receptor beta chains were read from a single sample in a study of shared clonotypes between healthy human individuals. Clones were read by immunoSEQ multiplex PCR, and TCRdb kept only the in-frame ones, dropping some. Of over 1.4 million clones in the sample, roughly 96% were seen once. The specimen was naive CD4+ T cells sorted from blood. Receptor source: a man aged 25-45 years in good health. Both conserved end residues are part of each CDR3. A D gene is named only where the DNA matches it firmly. Not all rows give a size; the values are once, few, many and, for expanded clones, a class.

v_gene	len	j_gene	d_gene	abundance	CDR3aa	CDR3nt
TRBV5-6	18	TRBJ2-6	TRBD2	.	CASSLTSAPLTGANVLTF	TGTGCCAGCAGCTTGACTAGCGCGCCACTTACTGGGGCCAACGTCCTGACTTTC
TRBV15	18	TRBJ1-2	.	once	CATSRDGRNREGGYGYTF	TGTGCCACCAGCAGAGATGGGAGGAACAGGGAAGGCGGCTATGGCTACACCTTC
TRBV7-6	17	TRBJ2-5	TRBD2	once	CASSGKGLAGPQETQYF	TGTGCCAGCAGCGGAAAGGGACTAGCGGGACCCCAAGAGACCCAGTACTTC
TRBV7-3	15	TRBJ2-3	TRBD2	.	CASSSSGFRTDTQYF	TGTGCCAGCAGTAGTAGCGGGTTTCGGACAGATACGCAGTATTTT
TRBV18	15	TRBJ2-1	TRBD2	.	CASSPGLAGAYEQFF	TGTGCCAGCTCACCGGGACTAGCGGGAGCGTATGAGCAGTTCTTC
TRBV18	18	TRBJ1-2	.	.	CASSPSAAGMSANYGYTF	TGTGCCAGCTCACCTTCAGCCGCGGGGATGTCGGCTAACTATGGCTACACCTTC
TRBV23-1	17	TRBJ2-7	TRBD2	.	CASSQMGRGGRAYEQYF	TGCGCCAGCAGTCAAATGGGGCGGGGCGGGAGAGCCTACGAGCAGTACTTC
TRBV7-3	17	TRBJ2-3	TRBD1	.	CASSLNGLTGGTDTQYF	TGTGCCAGCAGCTTAAATGGGTTGACAGGGGGCACAGATACGCAGTATTTT
TRBV2	13	TRBJ1-5	TRBD1	.	CASSRGQHQPQHF	TGTGCCAGCAGCAGGGGGCAGCATCAGCCCCAGCATTTT
TRBV6-5	13	TRBJ2-1	.	.	CASSQGSYNEQFF	TGTGCCAGCAGTCAAGGATCCTACAATGAGCAGTTCTTC
TRBV18	15	TRBJ2-7	TRBD2	.	CASSPLGLATYEQYF	TGTGCCAGCTCACCGCTGGGACTAGCCACCTACGAGCAGTACTTC
TRBV15	13	TRBJ1-1	.	.	CATSRDPITEAFF	TGTGCCACCAGCAGAGATCCCATTACTGAAGCTTTCTTT
TRBV5-3	18	TRBJ1-2	.	once	CARSLSGTDTSANYGYTF	TGTGCCAGAAGCTTGAGTGGGACGGATACCTCAGCTAACTATGGCTACACCTTC
TRBV7-8	16	TRBJ2-3	.	.	CASSFGLALGTDTQYF	TGTGCCAGCAGCTTTGGACTGGCTCTTGGCACAGATACGCAGTATTTT
TRBV25-1	14	TRBJ1-2	.	.	CASSDPGLNYGYTF	TGTGCCAGCAGTGACCCCGGCCTAAACTATGGCTACACCTTC
TRBV7-2	14	TRBJ2-1	TRBD2	.	CASSLTSGMNEQFF	TGTGCCAGCAGCCTCACTAGCGGGATGAATGAGCAGTTCTTC
TRBV27	14	TRBJ2-5	.	.	CASSLSGAIGAQYF	TGTGCCAGCAGTTTATCGGGCGCAATAGGGGCCCAGTACTTC
TRBV5-4	17	TRBJ2-1	TRBD2	once	CASSKGLAGGGYNEQFF	TGTGCCAGCAGCAAGGGACTAGCGGGAGGAGGCTACAATGAGCAGTTCTTC
TRBV7-3	19	TRBJ2-3	TRBD2	once	CASSLYPISLAGEADTQYF	TGTGCCAGCAGCTTATACCCTATTTCGCTAGCGGGAGAGGCAGATACGCAGTATTTT
TRBV28	14	TRBJ2-1	.	.	CASTTRTGKYEQFF	TGTGCCAGCACTACCCGAACGGGGAAATATGAGCAGTTCTTC
TRBV5-1	15	TRBJ2-7	.	.	CASSLASVLGYEQYF	TGCGCCAGCAGCTTGGCGTCAGTACTAGGTTACGAGCAGTACTTC
TRBV29-1	14	TRBJ2-5	.	.	CSVEFRGAQETQYF	TGCAGCGTTGAGTTTAGGGGTGCGCAAGAGACCCAGTACTTC
TRBV7-8	16	TRBJ1-1	.	.	CASSPRGGAGLTEAFF	TGTGCCAGCAGCCCGAGGGGTGGGGCAGGCCTCACTGAAGCTTTCTTT
TRBV11-2	15	TRBJ2-2	.	once	CASTLGHSTTGELFF	TGTGCCAGCACGTTGGGACACTCCACCACCGGGGAGCTGTTTTTT
TRBV7-6	13	TRBJ1-2	.	.	CASSLAAGNGYTF	TGTGCCAGCAGCTTAGCGGCAGGGAATGGCTACACCTTC
TRBV28	15	TRBJ2-2	TRBD2	.	CASRLAGEETGELFF	TGTGCCAGCAGGCTAGCGGGAGAGGAAACCGGGGAGCTGTTTTTT
TRBV18	17	TRBJ1-2	TRBD1	.	CASSPPGTGATSYGYTF	TGTGCCAGCTCACCACCCGGGACAGGTGCTACGTCCTATGGCTACACCTTC
TRBV6-5	15	TRBJ2-4	TRBD1	few	CASSYRTGAKNIQYF	TGTGCCAGCAGTTACAGGACAGGTGCTAAAAACATTCAGTACTTC
TRBV5-1	14	TRBJ1-4	.	once	CASSLRATDEKLFF	TGCGCCAGCAGCTTACGTGCCACGGATGAAAAACTGTTTTTT
TRBV27	15	TRBJ2-1	TRBD2	.	CASRKSAGGYNEQFF	TGTGCCAGCAGGAAGTCAGCGGGAGGATACAATGAGCAGTTCTTC
TRBV9	16	TRBJ2-7	TRBD2	.	CASSAPGTSGSSEQYF	TGTGCCAGCAGCGCTCCGGGGACTAGCGGGAGCTCCGAGCAGTACTTC
TRBV19	17	TRBJ2-7	.	.	CASSIGGAQIGGYEQYF	TGTGCCAGTAGTATAGGTGGCGCTCAGATTGGGGGCTACGAGCAGTACTTC
TRBV18	18	TRBJ2-7	.	.	CASSPTTRTITKPYEQYF	TGTGCCAGCTCACCAACGACACGTACCATAACGAAGCCCTACGAGCAGTACTTC
TRBV7-8	15	TRBJ1-1	.	.	CASSLDRDGSTEAFF	TGTGCCAGCAGCTTAGACAGGGATGGTTCCACTGAAGCTTTCTTT
TRBV5-1	15	TRBJ2-1	TRBD2	.	CASSPSGTTYNEQFF	TGCGCCAGCAGTCCAAGCGGGACTACCTATAATGAGCAGTTCTTC
TRBV9	15	TRBJ1-2	.	.	CASSVDPRRNYGYTF	TGTGCCAGCAGCGTAGATCCCAGGCGTAACTATGGCTACACCTTC
TRBV7-8	14	TRBJ1-1	.	.	CASSPIAVNTEAFF	TGTGCCAGCAGCCCGATTGCGGTGAACACTGAAGCTTTCTTT
TRBV15	17	TRBJ2-7	TRBD2	.	CATSRDIQREWDYEQYF	TGTGCCACCAGCAGAGATATCCAGCGGGAGTGGGACTACGAGCAGTACTTC
TRBV28	16	TRBJ2-7	TRBD1	once	CASSFLTGSGLGEQYF	TGTGCCAGCAGTTTCCTGACAGGGAGTGGCTTGGGCGAGCAGTACTTC
TRBV19	15	TRBJ1-5	TRBD1	.	CASSVRDRGQQPQHF	TGTGCCAGTAGTGTCCGGGACAGGGGGCAACAGCCCCAGCATTTT
TRBV6-5	15	TRBJ1-5	.	.	CASSYQGGGNQPQHF	TGTGCCAGCAGTTACCAGGGTGGCGGCAATCAGCCCCAGCATTTT
TRBV10-1	11	TRBJ2-3	.	once	CASSATDTQYF	TGCGCCAGCAGTGCAACGGATACGCAGTATTTT
TRBV6-1	14	TRBJ1-2	.	.	CASSEAGRNYGYTF	TGTGCCAGCAGTGAAGCTGGCAGAAACTATGGCTACACCTTC
TRBV18	15	TRBJ1-2	.	.	CASSPRDTPRSGYTF	TGTGCCAGCTCACCAAGGGACACCCCGAGATCCGGCTACACCTTC
TRBV30	13	TRBJ2-3	.	.	CAWRPAGADTQYF	TGTGCCTGGAGACCCGCAGGGGCAGATACGCAGTATTTT
TRBV5-1	15	TRBJ2-7	TRBD2	.	CASSLALAGNYEQYF	TGCGCCAGCAGCTTGGCCCTAGCGGGGAACTACGAGCAGTACTTC
TRBV19	16	TRBJ2-1	TRBD1	.	CASSQRRTGGFNEQFF	TGTGCCAGTAGTCAGAGACGGACAGGGGGTTTCAATGAGCAGTTCTTC
TRBV6-1	13	TRBJ1-2	TRBD1	.	CASKVTGNYGYTF	TGTGCCAGCAAAGTGACAGGGAACTATGGCTACACCTTC
TRBV7-9	13	TRBJ1-1	.	.	CASSRGGPTEAFF	TGTGCCAGCAGCCGCGGCGGGCCCACTGAAGCTTTCTTT
TRBV7-9	12	TRBJ1-1	.	.	CASSYVSAEAFF	TGTGCCAGCAGCTACGTGTCGGCTGAAGCTTTCTTT
TRBV5-5	18	TRBJ1-5	TRBD1	.	CASSLGTGDSFSNQPQHF	TGTGCCAGCAGCCTGGGGACAGGGGATTCCTTTAGCAATCAGCCCCAGCATTTT
TRBV11-3	14	TRBJ2-1	.	.	CASSLYGTGSEQFF	TGTGCCAGCAGCTTATATGGGACGGGTTCTGAGCAGTTCTTC
TRBV7-9	12	TRBJ2-7	TRBD2	.	CASSSREAEQYF	TGTGCCAGCAGCTCCCGGGAGGCCGAGCAGTACTTC
TRBV5-5	16	TRBJ1-5	TRBD1	.	CASSLEGTGLNQPQHF	TGTGCCAGCAGCTTGGAAGGGACAGGGCTCAATCAGCCCCAGCATTTT